One sample yielded the 7 T cell receptor beta chains listed below, sequenced in a study of regulatory T cells in long-lasting Graves disease. CDR3-region Arm-PCR and iRepertoire HTBI primers produced the TCR beta libraries. TCRdb reprocessed the multiplex PCR reads via MiXCR and lists one record per CDR3 protein. The sample consists of roughly 400,000 distinct CDR3 sequences, roughly 20% of them appearing once. The time point is: persistent/refractory GD, antithyroid drugs over 5 years with positive TRAb. RNA from PBMCs was the source of the TCR library. The specimen was peripheral blood mononuclear cells (PBMCs), collected when the disease was refractory, from a patient treated with antithyroid drugs. Every receptor here comes from a female donor with Graves disease.

In its sample, this clonotype was seen many times. The V and J genes are TRBV12-3 or TRBV12-4 and TRBJ1-2; 7 nucleotides line up with TRBD1. The CDR3 is made up of 14 amino acids. V was clipped by 0 bases and J by 4 bases; unmatched bases: 2. CDR3 region: CASSLAGGSYGYTF. CDR3 bases: TGTGCCAGCAGTTTAGCAGGGGGCTCCTATGGCTACACCTTC.

At least ten counts were recorded for this clonotype. The chain is built from TRBV7-6 and TRBJ1-4, with D perhaps TRBD1 (5 bases). Germline assignment: CDR1 SGHVS and CDR2 FNYEAQ. CDR3 length: 15 residues. Trimming left V 1 base short and J 8 bases short, with 14 bases between. The CDR3 region has the DNA TGTGCCAGCAGCTTAGAGGGCGAGGGACGGGAAAAACTGTTTTTT. Its translation: CASSLEGEGREKLFF.

The CDR3 protein is CASMVRGQINTEAFF. CDR3 sequence (DNA): TGTGCCAGCATGGTCAGGGGGCAGATCAACACTGAAGCTTTCTTT. This chain links TRBV6-2 or TRBV6-3 with TRBJ1-1, with TRBD1 matching 8 bases. CDR3 size: 15 residues. CDR1 is MNHEY and CDR2 is SVGEGT in the germline V gene. V lost 7 bases, J lost 2 bases, and 9 bases stayed unmatched.

The chain recombines TRBV7-9 with TRBJ2-7; 9 bases are a match to TRBD1. The germline V gene has CDR1 SEHNR and CDR2 FQNEAQ (reference sequence). The CDR3 covers 15 residues. V lost 5 bases, J lost 3 bases, and 8 bases stayed unmatched. The CDR3 DNA reads as TGTGCCAGCAGCCAAACCGACAGGGGGGGCTACGAGCAGTACTTC. This codes for CASSQTDRGGYEQYF.

This clonotype was seen a few times. The chain joins TRBV10-2 to TRBJ2-7; D might be TRBD1 (6 bases). The germline V gene encodes CDR1 WSHSY and CDR2 SAAADI. This CDR3 has 13 amino acids. V lost 7 bases to trimming and J lost 13 bases, with 23 bases between them. The chain's CDR3 is CASKDSARMGHYF. CDR3 nucleotides: TGCGCCAGCAAGGACAGCGCCCGAATGGGGCATTACTTC.

This clonotype was seen ten or more times. The gene calls are TRBV18 and TRBJ2-7; TRBD2 might be the D (5 bases). CDR1 and CDR2 from the germline V gene are KGHSH and LQKENI. The V end was cut by 6 bases, the J end by 2 bases, with 8 bases between. This CDR3 comprises 12 residues. CDR3 DNA: TGTGCCAGCTCGGACGGGGCCTACGAGCAGTACTTC. Protein sequence: CASSDGAYEQYF.

V usage is TRBV6-5 and J usage is TRBJ2-1; the match to TRBD2 covers 7 bases. The germline V gene has CDR1 MNHEY and CDR2 SVGAGI. The CDR3 has 16 residues. V was clipped by 3 bases and J by 3 bases; unmatched bases: 8. The CDR3 sequence is CASSYWGGIGYNEQFF. The DNA of the CDR3 is TGTGCCAGCAGTTATTGGGGGGGTATTGGCTACAATGAGCAGTTCTTC.